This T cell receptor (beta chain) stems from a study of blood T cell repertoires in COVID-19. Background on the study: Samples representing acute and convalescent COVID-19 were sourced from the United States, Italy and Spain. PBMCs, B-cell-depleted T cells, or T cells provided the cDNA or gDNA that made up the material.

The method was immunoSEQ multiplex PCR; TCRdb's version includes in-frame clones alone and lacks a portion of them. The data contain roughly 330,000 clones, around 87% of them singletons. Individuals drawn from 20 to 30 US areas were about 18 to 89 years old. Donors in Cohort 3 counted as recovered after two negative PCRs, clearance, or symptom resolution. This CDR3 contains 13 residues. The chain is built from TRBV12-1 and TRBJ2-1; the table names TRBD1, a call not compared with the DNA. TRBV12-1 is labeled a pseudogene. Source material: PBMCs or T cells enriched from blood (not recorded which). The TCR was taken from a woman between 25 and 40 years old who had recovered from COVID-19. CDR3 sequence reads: CASSPGQIGEQFF. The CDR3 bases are TGTGCCAGCAGCCCCGGACAGATCGGTGAGCAGTTCTTC.